The source of this TCR beta chain is a study of beta chain features in type 1 diabetes. General study findings and limits: The study found moderately but significantly shorter TCRB CDR3s in all four CD4+ subsets of Type 1 diabetes patients. Within patients, naive, central memory and Treg TCRB repertoires seemed more similar than within healthy donors.

As regards this clone: Its antigen is still unknown.

The ends lost 5 bases at V and 3 bases at J; junction bases unmatched: 4. Germline CDR1 is SGHTA and CDR2 is FQGNSA. The CDR3 runs to 15 residues. What was sequenced were expressed TCRB transcripts, since all of the isolated RNA had been reverse transcribed. The method was immunoSEQ multiplex PCR; TCRdb's version includes in-frame clones alone and lacks a portion of them. The sample includes about 640,000 clones, under 15% of them seen just once. This chain links TRBV7-2 with TRBJ1-6; 7 nucleotides match TRBD1. Material: naive CD4+ T cells from blood. This receptor was identified in a man younger than 45 with type 1 diabetes. The CDR3 region is CASSPRDSYNSPLHF. CDR3 coding DNA: TGTGCCAGCAGCCCCCGGGACAGCTATAATTCACCCCTCCACTTT.